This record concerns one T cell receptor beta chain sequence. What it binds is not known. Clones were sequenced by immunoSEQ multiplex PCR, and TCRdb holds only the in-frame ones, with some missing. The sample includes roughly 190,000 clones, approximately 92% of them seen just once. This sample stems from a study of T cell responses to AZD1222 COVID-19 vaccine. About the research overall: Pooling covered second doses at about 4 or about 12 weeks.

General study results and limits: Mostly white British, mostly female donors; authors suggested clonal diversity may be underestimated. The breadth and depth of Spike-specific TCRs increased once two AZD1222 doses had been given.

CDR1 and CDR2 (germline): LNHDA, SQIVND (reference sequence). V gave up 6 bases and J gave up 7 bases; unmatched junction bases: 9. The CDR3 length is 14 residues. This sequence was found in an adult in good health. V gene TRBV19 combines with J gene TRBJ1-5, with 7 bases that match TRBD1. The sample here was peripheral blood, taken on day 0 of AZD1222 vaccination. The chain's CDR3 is CASSPDRLGQPQHF. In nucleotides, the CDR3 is TGTGCCAGTAGCCCGGACAGGCTGGGGCAGCCCCAGCATTTT. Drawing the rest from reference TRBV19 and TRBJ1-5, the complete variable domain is DGGITQSPKYLFRKEGQNVTLSCEQNLNHDAMYWYRQDPGQGLRLIYYSQIVNDFQKGDIAEGYSVSREKKESFPLTVTSAQKNPTAFYLCASSPDRLGQPQHFGDGTRLSIL.